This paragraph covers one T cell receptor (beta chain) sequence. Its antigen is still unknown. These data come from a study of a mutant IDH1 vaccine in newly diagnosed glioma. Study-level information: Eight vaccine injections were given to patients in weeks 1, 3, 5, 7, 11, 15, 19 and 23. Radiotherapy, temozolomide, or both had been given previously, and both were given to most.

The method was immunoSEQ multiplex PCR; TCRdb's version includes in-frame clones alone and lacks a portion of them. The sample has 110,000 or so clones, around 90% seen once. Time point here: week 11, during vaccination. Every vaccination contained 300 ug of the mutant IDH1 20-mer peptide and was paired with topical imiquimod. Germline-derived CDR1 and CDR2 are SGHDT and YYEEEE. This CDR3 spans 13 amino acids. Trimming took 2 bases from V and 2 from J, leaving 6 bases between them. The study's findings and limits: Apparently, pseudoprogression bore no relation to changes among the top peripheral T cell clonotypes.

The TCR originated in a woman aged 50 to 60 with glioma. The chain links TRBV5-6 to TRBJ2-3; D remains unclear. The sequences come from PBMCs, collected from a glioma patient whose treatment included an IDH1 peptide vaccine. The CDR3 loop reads CASSFTTTDTQYF. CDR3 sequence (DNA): TGTGCCAGCAGCTTTACGACCACAGATACGCAGTATTTT.